This T cell receptor (beta chain) originates from a study of naive and memory T cell subsets. Adult healthy volunteers gave 2.5 ml peripheral blood for whole-blood RNA. The library had UMIs added by 3' ligation of an oligonucleotide to TCR cDNA. Unsorted total RNA, roughly 1 to 1000 ng, was DNase treated before reverse transcription. This clonotype was seen repeatedly, ten times or more. What it binds is unknown. Overall study findings and caveats: The RNA method is potentially sensitive to activation and differentiation changes.

The V and J ends lost 2 bases and 9 bases respectively, with 8 bases between them. Germline loops: CDR1 KGHSH, CDR2 LQKENI. The CDR3 extends over 12 amino acids. Alpha and beta constant region primers primed reverse transcription for blood and skin samples. Amplification of ligated cDNA took four PCR rounds with SP2 and nested alpha and beta constant primers. TCRdb reprocessed the 5' RACE reads via MiXCR and lists one record per CDR3 protein. The top ten hold over 7.5% of the sample, which has approximately 22,000 distinct CDR3 sequences, less than 5% seen once. The rearrangement links TRBV18 to TRBJ2-1; the D is unclear. The TCR comes from a male donor in good health. The chain's CDR3 is CASSPTRGEQFF. CDR3 coding DNA: TGTGCCAGCTCACCAACAAGAGGTGAGCAGTTCTTC.